Listed below are T cell receptor beta chains from one sample, sequenced in a study of blood T cell repertoires in COVID-19. TCRdb's table, derived via immunoSEQ multiplex PCR, lists solely in-frame clones and lacks some. In the table there are 140,000 to 150,000 clones, approximately 90% of which are singletons. The sample consisted of PBMCs or T cells enriched from blood (not recorded which). These receptors originate from a woman aged 25 to 39 with acute COVID-19. Each CDR3 is given with its conserved first and last residue. D genes are given only for firm matches. Only part of the rows carry a size: once, few, many, or a class if the clone is expanded.

j_call,d_call,clone_size,v_call,cdr3_aa,cdr3_nt
TRBJ1-3,TRBD1,NA,TRBV12-5,CASGPGTASGNTIYF,TGTGCTAGTGGACCAGGGACAGCCTCTGGAAACACCATATATTTT
TRBJ2-5,TRBD2,once,TRBV18,CASSLSGSSETQYF,TGTGCCAGCTCACTTAGCGGGAGTTCTGAGACCCAGTACTTC
TRBJ1-1,NA,NA,TRBV19,CASSGTLNTEAFF,TGTGCCAGTAGTGGGACTTTAAACACTGAAGCTTTCTTT
TRBJ1-2,NA,NA,TRBV19,CASTVDNYYGYTF,TGTGCCAGTACCGTGGACAACTACTATGGCTACACCTTC
TRBJ2-1,TRBD2,NA,TRBV15,CATSTPAGSPGNEQFF,TGTGCCACCAGCACCCCAGCGGGGTCACCGGGGAATGAGCAGTTCTTC
TRBJ1-1,NA,once,TRBV25-1,CASSADAGLDTEAFF,TGTGCCAGCAGTGCAGACGCAGGGCTGGACACTGAAGCTTTCTTT
TRBJ1-3,TRBD1,NA,TRBV30,CAWSRTGQSSGNTIYF,TGTGCCTGGAGTCGGACAGGACAAAGCTCTGGAAACACCATATATTTT
TRBJ2-1,TRBD2,NA,TRBV28,CASSFRDQREDEQFF,TGTGCCAGCAGTTTCCGCGACCAACGGGAGGATGAGCAGTTCTTC
TRBJ1-5,TRBD1,NA,TRBV7-9,CASSPGQGPWGAQHF,TGTGCCAGCAGCCCTGGACAGGGCCCTTGGGGGGCCCAGCATTTT
TRBJ2-1,NA,NA,TRBV27,CASSLSASVFGNEQFF,TGTGCCAGCAGTTTATCTGCTAGTGTTTTCGGAAATGAGCAGTTCTTC
TRBJ2-5,NA,NA,TRBV2,CASSVEVWETQYF,TGTGCCAGCAGTGTAGAAGTTTGGGAGACCCAGTACTTC
TRBJ2-5,TRBD2,NA,TRBV15,CATSSGLAGGETQYF,TGTGCCACCAGCAGTGGACTAGCTGGGGGGGAGACCCAGTACTTC
TRBJ2-3,TRBD1,once,TRBV9,CASSPNTGTGIPNTQYF,TGTGCCAGCAGCCCCAACACCGGGACAGGGATCCCCAATACGCAGTATTTT
TRBJ2-1,TRBD2,few,TRBV10-3,CAISTGLNNEQFF,TGTGCCATCAGCACGGGACTAAACAATGAGCAGTTCTTC
TRBJ2-5,TRBD2,NA,TRBV29-1,CSGLGLAGRPETQYF,TGCAGCGGCCTTGGACTAGCGGGAAGGCCGGAGACCCAGTACTTC
TRBJ2-7,TRBD2,NA,TRBV5-6,CASSLTPGLADEQYF,TGTGCCAGCAGCTTGACACCGGGACTAGCCGACGAGCAGTACTTC
TRBJ1-2,NA,NA,TRBV14,CASSRTALLNPGKGTNYGYTF,TGTGCCAGCAGCCGCACCGCATTACTTAATCCAGGGAAAGGGACTAACTATGGCTACACCTTC
TRBJ2-1,TRBD2,once,TRBV20-1,CGGLDFNEQFF,TGCGGTGGACTAGATTTTAATGAGCAGTTCTTC